This T cell receptor beta chain comes out of a study of regulatory dendritic cells for organ transplantation (dated by TCRdb to 2015 to 2018). Regarding the study in general: The TCRbeta repertoires of sorted naive and memory CD4+ and CD8+ T cells were sequenced before and after allostimulation with regulatory or mature dendritic cells. On the study overall, not on this receptor specifically: Allostimulation expanded memory CD8+ clones in both subjects, but regulatory dendritic cells appeared to induce more limited expansion than mature dendritic cells. Among the resting subsets, memory CD8+ T cells contained the most alloreactive TCR clonotypes. Sequencing was done in only a couple of subjects, and the authors reported considerable heterogeneity between individuals in the alloreactive memory CD8+ T cell pool. Naive CD4+ and CD8+ T cells showed highly diverse repertoires, whereas memory cells were less diverse and memory CD8+ cells were the most oligoclonal.

For this clone: Its target antigen remains unknown. Nothing much larger sits one base from this clone, and base qualities are not available.

Naive T cells were sorted as CD45RA+ and memory T cells as CD45RO+ CD4+ or CD8+ cells by FACS. The T cells used for TCR sequencing were obtained from two healthy control subjects. Unstimulated sorted T cell subsets served as baseline controls for the mixed lymphocyte reactions. The Qiagen DNeasy Blood & Tissue Kit was used for extraction of genomic DNA. Multiplexed two-step PCR with Vbeta-specific forward primers and Jbeta-specific reverse primers was used to amplify TCRbeta CDR3 regions. Through the immunoSEQ service, TCRbeta libraries were sequenced on an Illumina instrument. The source study handled its data this way. IMGT annotation was used to assign V, D and J genes, and synthetic CDR3 analogues were used to correct counts for multiplex PCR bias. In the immunoSEQ Analyzer, repertoire clonality was calculated as one minus normalized Shannon entropy. Fisher's exact test with Benjamini-Hochberg false discovery rate control was used to define clonal expansion, with two-tailed P<0.01. Drawn from immuneACCESS, this table holds only the in-frame rearrangements with V and J called that TCRdb kept. Clones are partly lost; checked studies trace under half to an unresolved V gene and leave the rest unexplained. V and J calls and clone size are those listed in that table; D and trimming were worked out from the DNA. Recorded for this sample are 30,000 or so clones; around 84% of them occurred a single time. The ten largest clones capture 0.095% to 0.12% of the sample.

The germline V gene (reference sequence) sets CDR1 to SGHNT and CDR2 to YYREEE. The CDR3 holds 15 amino acids from the cysteine to the phenylalanine. The retained sequence is limited to the CDR3, 45 bases, with the frame set at the first base. The germline ends are 12 bases apart after V is trimmed by 5 bases and J by 0 bases. This sequence uses TRBV5-4 and TRBJ2-1; no D gene can be assigned with confidence. The receptor's source is a human donor in good health. What was sequenced was naive CD4+ T cells from blood. The cell subset or site tag for this specimen amounts to: CD45RA+ naive T cells. The DNA sequence is given as TGTGCCAGCAGTCCCGCTAGTATCTCCTACAATGAGCAGTTCTTC. This yields the protein CASSPASISYNEQFF. Full variable domain (CDR3 extended with the reference TRBV5-4 and TRBJ2-1 proteins): ETGVTQSPTHLIKTRGQQVTLRCSSQSGHNTVSWYQQALGQGPQFIFQYYREEENGRGNFPPRFSGLQFPNYSSELNVNALELDDSALYLCASSPASISYNEQFFGPGTRLTVL.